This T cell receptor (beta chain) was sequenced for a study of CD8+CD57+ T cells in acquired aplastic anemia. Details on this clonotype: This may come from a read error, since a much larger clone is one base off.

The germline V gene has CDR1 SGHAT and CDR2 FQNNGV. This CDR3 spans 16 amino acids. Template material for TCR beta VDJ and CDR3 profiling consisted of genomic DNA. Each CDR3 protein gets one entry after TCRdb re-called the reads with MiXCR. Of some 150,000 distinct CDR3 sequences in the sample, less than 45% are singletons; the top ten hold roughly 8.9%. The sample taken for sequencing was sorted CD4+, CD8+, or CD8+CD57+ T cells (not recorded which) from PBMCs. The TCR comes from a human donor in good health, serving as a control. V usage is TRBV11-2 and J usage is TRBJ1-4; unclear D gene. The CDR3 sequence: CASSTQTGVVSKKLLF. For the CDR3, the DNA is TGTGCCAGCAGCACGCAAACCGGGGTAGTATCTAAAAAACTGCTTTTT.